One and the same sample provided the 5 T cell receptor beta chains below, sequenced in a study of shared clonotypes between healthy human individuals. Using immunoSEQ multiplex PCR, the repertoire was profiled, and TCRdb retains in-frame clones only, with some absent. Among over 850,000 clones listed, 70% to 80% were seen once. The sequencing input was memory CD4+ T cells from PBMCs. Indicated subset: CD45RA-negative fraction. Source of these receptors: a man in his late teens or twenties in good health. Some clones in this sample may be carry-over from other donors' samples.

V usage is TRBV28 and J usage is TRBJ1-1, with 7 bases lining up with TRBD1. The length of the CDR3 is 17 residues. CDR1 MDHEN and CDR2 SYDVKM come from the germline V gene. With 3 bases clipped from V and 1 base from J, the junction kept 11 bases outside the gene matches. CDR3 DNA sequence: TGTGCCAGCAGTTTGGACACAGGGGTCAAGCGGAACACTGAAGCTTTCTTT. The encoded protein is CASSLDTGVKRNTEAFF.

This clone appeared a few times. This chain links TRBV29-1 with TRBJ2-5; D not certain. Germline V CDR1 and CDR2: SQVTM, ANQGSEA. V shed 1 base and J shed 2 bases, with 8 bases lying between them. The CDR3 length is 13 residues. The CDR3 is CSVEVQRQETQYF. As DNA, the CDR3 is TGCAGCGTTGAAGTACAGAGACAAGAGACCCAGTACTTC.

This sequence joins TRBV29-1 and TRBJ1-4, with no clear D. The CDR3 length is 13 residues. Trimming took off 7 bases at V and 0 bases at J, with 9 bases between the two ends. Germline assignment: CDR1 SQVTM and CDR2 ANQGSEA. The CDR3 nucleotides are TGCAGCGCACAACCTGCAACTAATGAAAAACTGTTTTTT. Encoded protein: CSAQPATNEKLFF.

A word on this clone: This may come from a read error, since a much larger clone is one base off. The chain has TRBV7-6 and TRBJ2-1; D is unresolved. Germline CDR1 SGHVS, CDR2 FNYEAQ. V lost 1 base and J lost 5, with 6 bases in between. CDR3 size: 13 residues. CDR3 sequence reads: CASSLGRNNEQFF. The CDR3 DNA follows: TGTGCCAGCAGCTTAGGCCGGAACAATGAGCAGTTCTTC.

This clone appeared a few times. The rearrangement links TRBV20-1 to TRBJ2-5; tentative D call: TRBD1 (6 bases). Germline V gives CDR1 DFQATT, CDR2 SNEGSKA (reference sequence). The ends were cut back, 3 bases at V and 7 bases at J, with 9 bases in the middle. The length of the CDR3 is 11 residues. For the CDR3, the DNA is TGCAGTGCTAGCAAAGGGGGGACCCAGTACTTC. Its translation: CSASKGGTQYF.